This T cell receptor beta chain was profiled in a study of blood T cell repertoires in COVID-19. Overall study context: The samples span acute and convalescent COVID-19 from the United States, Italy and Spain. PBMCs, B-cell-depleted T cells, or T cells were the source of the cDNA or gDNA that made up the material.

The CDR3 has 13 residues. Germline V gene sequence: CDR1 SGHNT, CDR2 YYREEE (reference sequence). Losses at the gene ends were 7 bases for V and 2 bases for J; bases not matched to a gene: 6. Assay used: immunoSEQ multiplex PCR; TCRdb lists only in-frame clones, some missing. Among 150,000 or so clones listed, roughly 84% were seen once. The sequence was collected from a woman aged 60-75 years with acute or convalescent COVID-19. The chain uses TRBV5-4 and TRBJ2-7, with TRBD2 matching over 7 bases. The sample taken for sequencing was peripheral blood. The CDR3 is CASRSSGTYEQYF. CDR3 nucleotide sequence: TGTGCCAGCCGGTCTAGCGGTACCTACGAGCAGTACTTC.